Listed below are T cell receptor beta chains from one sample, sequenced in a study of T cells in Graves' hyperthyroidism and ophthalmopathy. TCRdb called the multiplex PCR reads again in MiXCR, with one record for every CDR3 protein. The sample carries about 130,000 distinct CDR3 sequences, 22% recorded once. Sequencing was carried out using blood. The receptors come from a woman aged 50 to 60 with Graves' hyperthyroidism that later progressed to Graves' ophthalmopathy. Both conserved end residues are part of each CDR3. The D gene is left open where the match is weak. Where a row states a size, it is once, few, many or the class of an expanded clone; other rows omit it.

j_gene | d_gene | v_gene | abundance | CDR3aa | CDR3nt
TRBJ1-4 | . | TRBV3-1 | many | CASSLQGQGKLFF | TGTGCCAGCAGCCTACAGGGTCAAGGAAAACTGTTTTTT
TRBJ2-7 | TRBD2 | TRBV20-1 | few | CSARGGLAEYEQYF | TGCAGTGCTAGAGGAGGACTAGCGGAGTACGAGCAGTACTTC
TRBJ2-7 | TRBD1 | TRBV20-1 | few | CSAPRTGDTYEQYF | TGCAGTGCTCCGCGGACAGGGGATACCTACGAGCAGTACTTC
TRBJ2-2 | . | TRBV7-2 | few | CASRSGLYNTGELFF | TGTGCCAGCAGGTCGGGACTGTATAACACCGGGGAGCTGTTTTTT
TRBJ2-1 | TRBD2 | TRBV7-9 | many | CASSSGTSFYNEQFF | TGTGCCAGCAGCTCCGGGACTAGCTTCTACAATGAGCAGTTCTTC
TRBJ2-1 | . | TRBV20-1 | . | CSVAPTGDEQFF | TGCAGTGTCGCCCCTACGGGCGATGAGCAGTTCTTC
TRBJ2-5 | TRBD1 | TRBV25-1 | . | CASRQGAETQYF | TGTGCCAGCAGACAGGGGGCGGAGACCCAGTACTTC
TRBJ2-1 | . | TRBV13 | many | CASSPPEGYNEQFF | TGTGCCAGCAGCCCCCCTGAGGGGTACAATGAGCAGTTCTTC
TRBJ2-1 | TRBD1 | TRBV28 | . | CASSLKGGAHNEQFF | TGTGCCAGCAGTTTAAAAGGGGGCGCGCACAATGAGCAGTTCTTC
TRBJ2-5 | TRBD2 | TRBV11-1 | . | CASSSGTSGKMETQYF | TGTGCCAGCAGCTCAGGGACTAGCGGGAAGATGGAGACCCAGTACTTC
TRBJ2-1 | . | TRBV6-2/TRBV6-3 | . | CASRRDSAYNEQFF | TGTGCCAGCAGAAGGGACTCCGCCTACAATGAGCAGTTCTTC
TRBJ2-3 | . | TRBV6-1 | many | CASAPEEDTQYF | TGTGCCAGCGCCCCGGAAGAAGATACGCAGTATTTT
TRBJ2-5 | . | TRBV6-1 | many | CASSFRRELQETQYF | TGTGCCAGCAGTTTCCGACGGGAACTACAAGAGACCCAGTACTTC
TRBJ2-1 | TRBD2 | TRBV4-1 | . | CASSISAGDYNEQFF | TGCGCCAGCAGCATCAGCGCGGGGGACTACAATGAGCAGTTCTTC
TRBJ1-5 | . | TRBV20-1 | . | CSARADLGEQPQHF | TGCAGTGCTAGAGCAGACCTCGGGGAACAGCCCCAGCATTTT
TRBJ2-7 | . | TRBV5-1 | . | CASSPSGVASDQCF | TGCGCCAGCAGCCCCTCTGGGGTGGCGAGCGACCAGTGCTTC
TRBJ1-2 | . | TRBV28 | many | CASRISGAGGYTF | TGTGCCAGCAGAATCTCGGGCGCAGGAGGCTACACCTTC
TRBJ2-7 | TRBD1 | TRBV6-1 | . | CASSSPDRYSYEQYF | TGTGCCAGCAGTTCCCCGGACAGGTACTCCTACGAGCAGTACTTC
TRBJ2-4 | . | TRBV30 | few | CAWSVGNVGNIQYF | TGTGCCTGGAGTGTGGGGAACGTCGGAAACATTCAGTACTTC
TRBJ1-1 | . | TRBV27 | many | CASSLYRIDTEAFF | TGTGCCAGCAGTTTATACCGAATCGACACTGAAGCTTTCTTT
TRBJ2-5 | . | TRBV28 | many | CASTLTDYQETQYF | TGTGCCAGCACCTTGACCGATTACCAAGAGACCCAGTACTTC
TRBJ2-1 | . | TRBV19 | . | CASSIDLGRENLNEQFF | TGTGCCAGTAGTATAGATCTAGGTCGGGAGAACCTGAATGAGCAGTTCTTC